The text below deals with one T cell receptor beta chain. Its antigen is not known. Sequencing used immunoSEQ multiplex PCR; TCRdb keeps in-frame clones, though not all of them. The data contain 48,000 or so clones, around 84% of them seen just once; the ten biggest clones take up 1.5% to 2%. The record originates from a study of OX40 agonist ivuxolimab in advanced cancers. Whole-study context: At 82.7% male, the cohort had a mean age of around 56 years, ranging from about 20 to 90. General observations from the study: Expanded clones were, on average, more numerous among CD8+ T cells than CD4+.

CDR1 and CDR2 from the germline V gene are SNHLY and FYNNEI. With V trimmed by 6 bases and J by 5 bases, 11 bases remained unmatched. CDR3 length: 16 amino acids. Material: CD4+ or CD8+ T cells sorted from blood, obtained in a trial of the OX40 agonist ivuxolimab. The sequence was collected from an adult with an advanced solid tumor such as melanoma, head and neck, liver or kidney cancer. V and J are TRBV2 and TRBJ2-2, with TRBD2 matching 8 bases. CDR3 region: CASSQSGGLGTGELFF. The CDR3 bases are TGTGCCAGCAGCCAAAGCGGGGGCCTCGGGACCGGGGAGCTGTTTTTT.